The 28 T cell receptor beta chains below all came from one sample that was sequenced in a study of cytotoxic CD8 clonotypes in ibrutinib-treated CLL. Method: immunoSEQ multiplex PCR; TCRdb's copy keeps in-frame clones and lacks some. Among 55,000 to 85,000 clones, approximately 90% were seen once, and the ten largest hold roughly 3%. The sequences come from PBMCs, collected after 12 months of ibrutinib treatment. All receptors come from a human donor with chronic lymphocytic leukemia.

This clone appeared a single time. The chain carries TRBV21-1 and TRBJ2-5; the D call TRBD1 from the table was never checked on the DNA. TRBV21-1 is designated a pseudogene. The CDR3 runs to 12 residues. The CDR3 spells CASRGQRETQYF. In nucleotides, the CDR3 is TGTGCCAGCAGAGGACAACGTGAGACCCAGTACTTC.

The chain links TRBV12-5 to TRBJ1-1; D is uncertain. Germline CDR1 and CDR2: LGHNT and FRNRAP. Trimming left V 5 bases short and J 3 bases short, with 13 bases between. The CDR3 is 14 residues long. The CDR3 sequence: CASGPSGGDTEAFF. The CDR3 coding sequence is TGTGCTAGTGGTCCCTCCGGTGGGGACACTGAAGCTTTCTTT.

The chain uses TRBV6-5 and TRBJ1-4; D not certain. The V end lost 0 bases, the J end lost 4 bases, and 9 bases lay between the germline ends. This CDR3 region has 15 residues. Per germline, CDR1 MNHEY and CDR2 SVGAGI. The CDR3 protein is CASSYSGPHNEKLFF. In DNA form, the CDR3 reads TGTGCCAGCAGTTACTCTGGGCCCCATAATGAAAAACTGTTTTTT.

The chain carries TRBV7-8 and TRBJ1-6; D gene uncertain. Looked up from germline, CDR1 is SGHVS and CDR2 is FQNEAQ. V was clipped by 2 bases and J by 3 bases, with 8 bases between them. This CDR3 is built from 15 residues. Here the CDR3 reads CASSLITVYNSPLHF. The CDR3 DNA is TGTGCCAGCAGCTTAATTACGGTCTATAATTCACCCCTCCACTTT.

This clone was observed once. The chain employs TRBV5-5 and TRBJ1-1; 8 nucleotides line up with TRBD1. Germline CDR1 SGHKS, CDR2 YYEKEE (reference sequence). V lost 2 bases, J lost 3 bases, and 3 bases stayed unmatched. The CDR3 sequence is 14 residues long. The CDR3 region has the DNA TGTGCCAGCAGCTTTACAGGGGGGGACACTGAAGCTTTCTTT. This gives the protein CASSFTGGDTEAFF.

This chain links TRBV13 with TRBJ1-5, with TRBD1 matching over 10 bases. The CDR3 contains 16 residues. CDR1 PRHDT and CDR2 FYEKMQ come from the germline V gene (reference sequence). V was pared by 5 bases and J by 2 bases, with 6 bases of the junction left unmatched. The CDR3 DNA reads as TGTGCCAGCAGCCAGCGACAGGGGGCTGGCAATCAGCCCCAGCATTTT. It codes for CASSQRQGAGNQPQHF.

V usage is TRBV28 and J usage is TRBJ2-3; D possibly matches TRBD1 or TRBD2 (5 bases each). The CDR3 consists of 17 residues. Germline loops: CDR1 MDHEN, CDR2 SYDVKM. The V end lost 7 bases, the J end lost 1 base, and 21 bases lay between the germline ends. The CDR3, as DNA: TGTGCCAGCACCCACCCGAGACCGGGACCCGGCACAGATACGCAGTATTTT. This sequence encodes CASTHPRPGPGTDTQYF.

This sequence joins TRBV6-5 and TRBJ2-7; D ambiguous. The V gene's germline CDR1 is MNHEY and CDR2 SVGAGI. This CDR3 has 11 amino acids. Trimming shortened V by 2 bases and J by 3 bases, and 2 bases separated the two germline ends. CDR3 nucleotide sequence: TGTGCCAGCAGTTACAACTACGAGCAGTACTTC. As protein: CASSYNYEQYF.

This clone was seen only once. CDR3 loop: CASSSTGEETQYF. DNA for the CDR3: TGTGCCAGCAGCTCTACAGGGGAAGAGACCCAGTACTTC. The rearrangement joins TRBV5-4 to TRBJ2-5; the match to TRBD1 covers 7 bases. The length of the CDR3 is 13 residues. V shed 3 bases, J shed 3 bases, and the junction held 2 bases outside the gene matches. Germline V gene lookup returns CDR1 SGHNT and CDR2 YYREEE (reference sequence).

The chain uses TRBV7-2 and TRBJ1-4, with 9 bases lining up with TRBD1. This CDR3 spans 14 amino acids. V shed 5 bases, J shed 7 bases, and the junction held 5 bases outside the gene matches. The germline V gene encodes CDR1 SGHTA and CDR2 FQGNSA. CDR3 sequence reads: CASSQTGGAEKLFF. The CDR3 coding sequence is TGTGCCAGCAGCCAGACAGGGGGTGCTGAAAAACTGTTTTTT.

The CDR3 sequence is CSVEWASRGDTQYF. The CDR3 DNA reads as TGCAGCGTTGAATGGGCTAGCCGGGGAGATACGCAGTATTTT. The chain links TRBV29-1 to TRBJ2-3; tentative D call: TRBD2 (5 bases). The CDR3 extends over 14 amino acids. The V and J ends lost 2 bases and 5 bases respectively, with 14 bases between them. The V gene's germline CDR1 is SQVTM and CDR2 ANQGSEA.

CDR3: CASSRTGETQYF. CDR3 nucleotide sequence: TGTGCCAGCAGCCGGACAGGGGAGACCCAGTACTTC. J is TRBJ2-5 and V is TRBV27, with 8 bases fitting TRBD1. CDR3 size: 12 residues. The J segment lost 5 bases and the V segment lost 6 bases, leaving 2 bases of the junction unmatched. CDR1 and CDR2 from the germline V gene are MNHEY and SMNVEV (reference sequence).

The chain employs TRBV7-2 and TRBJ2-7; no clear D gene. The CDR3 runs 12 residues. V shed 5 bases and J shed 4 bases, with 9 bases lying between them. The germline V gene encodes CDR1 SGHTA and CDR2 FQGNSA. CDR3 amino acids: CASSPVRYEQYF. The DNA of the CDR3 is TGTGCCAGCAGCCCCGTAAGGTACGAGCAGTACTTC.

This chain joins TRBV7-9 and TRBJ2-3; 9 bases fit TRBD2. Germline assignment: CDR1 SEHNR and CDR2 FQNEAQ (reference sequence). This CDR3 has 17 amino acids. The V gene end was trimmed by 5 bases and the J gene end by 4 bases; junction bases not matched to a gene: 13. CDR3 sequence: CASSLYLSGRMADTQYF. CDR3 in DNA: TGTGCCAGCAGCCTATACCTTAGCGGGAGAATGGCAGATACGCAGTATTTT.

This rearrangement joins TRBV6-1 to TRBJ1-5; D might be TRBD1 (5 bases). This CDR3 comprises 15 residues. Germline V gene data show CDR1 as MNHNS and CDR2 as SASEGT. V gave up 1 base and J gave up 7 bases, with 14 bases separating them. The DNA of the CDR3 is TGTGCCAGCAGTGAAGGCGTGGGGGAGGGGCAGCCCCAGCATTTT. It yields the protein CASSEGVGEGQPQHF.

The gene calls are TRBV13 and TRBJ2-5; TRBD2 is a possible D gene (6 bases). The germline CDR1 and CDR2 sequences are PRHDT and FYEKMQ (reference sequence). The CDR3 consists of 14 residues. V lost 6 bases and J lost 5, with 16 bases in between. CDR3 protein: CASSSRSGWETQYF. The CDR3 bases are TGTGCCAGCAGTTCCCGTAGCGGCTGGGAGACCCAGTACTTC. Combining the CDR3 with reference TRBV13 and TRBJ2-5 gives the whole variable domain AAGVIQSPRHLIKEKRETATLKCYPIPRHDTVYWYQQGPGQDPQFLISFYEKMQSDKGSIPDRFSAQQFSDYHSELNMSSLELGDSALYFCASSSRSGWETQYFGPGTRLLVL.

This rearrangement joins TRBV7-9 to TRBJ1-5; D might be TRBD1 (5 bases). CDR1 is SEHNR and CDR2 is FQNEAQ in the germline V gene (reference sequence). The CDR3 consists of 19 residues. V was cut by 5 bases and J by 0 bases, with 23 bases left in between. CDR3 coding DNA: TGTGCCAGCAGCAAAGCCCTCGGGACGGCCAGTCATAGCAATCAGCCCCAGCATTTT. Translated, it gives CASSKALGTASHSNQPQHF.

The rearrangement uses TRBV11-1 and TRBJ1-2; 7 bases are a match to TRBD1. CDR3 size: 14 residues. V lost 8 bases and J lost 3; bases outside the gene matches: 9. The germline CDR1 and CDR2 sequences are SGHAT and FQDESV (reference sequence). The CDR3 region is CASGEQGKDYGYTF. The CDR3 DNA is TGTGCCAGCGGAGAACAGGGGAAAGACTATGGCTACACCTTC.

The chain has TRBV7-9 and TRBJ1-1; D gene unclear. Trimming stripped 5 bases from V and 4 bases from J, with 8 bases between. CDR3 length equals 12 residues. Germline V CDR1 and CDR2: SEHNR, FQNEAQ (reference sequence). Here the CDR3 reads CASSQATTEAFF. The CDR3 coding sequence is TGTGCCAGCAGCCAGGCCACCACTGAAGCTTTCTTT.

This chain links TRBV7-2 with TRBJ2-1; unclear D gene. Germline loops: CDR1 SGHTA, CDR2 FQGNSA. The CDR3 sequence is 17 residues long. Trimming took off 4 bases at V and 0 bases at J, with 16 bases between the two ends. This CDR3 is CASSSLDLISSYNEQFF. The CDR3 coding sequence is TGTGCCAGCAGCTCCTTAGACTTGATCAGCTCCTACAATGAGCAGTTCTTC.

This chain uses TRBV7-6 with TRBJ2-5; D is perhaps TRBD2 (5 bases). Germline values: CDR1 SGHVS, CDR2 FNYEAQ. The CDR3 is made up of 13 amino acids. With 5 bases removed from V and 2 bases from J, the gap between germline ends came to 9 bases. In DNA form, the CDR3 reads TGTGCCAGCAGCAGGGAGCAACAAGAGACCCAGTACTTC. It encodes CASSREQQETQYF.

The chain is built from TRBV6-1 and TRBJ1-5; 9 positions match TRBD1. V lost 7 bases and J lost 14; bases outside the gene matches: 12. Germline loops: CDR1 MNHNS, CDR2 SASEGT. The length of the CDR3 is 13 residues. In DNA, the CDR3 is TGTGCCAGCAATCCTCTGGGACAGGGTACAAAGCATTTT. Translation gives CASNPLGQGTKHF.

The rearrangement joins TRBV2 to TRBJ1-1; 7 bases are a match to TRBD1. J lost 5 bases, V lost 3 bases, and 6 bases had no gene match. Per the germline V gene, CDR1 is SNHLY and CDR2 is FYNNEI. There are 14 residues in the CDR3. CDR3 in amino acids: CASSEYDRETEAFF. The CDR3 DNA reads TGTGCCAGCAGTGAGTATGACAGGGAAACTGAAGCTTTCTTT.

V usage is TRBV27 and J usage is TRBJ2-7; 11 bases line up with TRBD2. The V and J ends lost 4 bases and 7 bases, in that order; junction bases with no gene match: 12. The CDR3 has 16 amino acids. Germline CDR1 MNHEY, CDR2 SMNVEV (reference sequence). In DNA form, the CDR3 reads TGTGCCAGCAGTTCCCCTTTACTAGCGGGAGTATCTGAGCAGTACTTC. This codes for CASSSPLLAGVSEQYF.

This clone is a singleton in its sample. This rearrangement joins TRBV7-8 to TRBJ2-2; maybe TRBD2 (6 bases). CDR3 length: 19 residues. In germline, CDR1 is SGHVS, CDR2 FQNEAQ. V lost 5 bases, J lost 7 bases, and 29 bases lay in between. The CDR3, as DNA: TGTGCCAGCAGCCCAACCCGCGGGACTCCTGGGTCTAGCATCGGGGAGCTGTTTTTT. Amino acid sequence: CASSPTRGTPGSSIGELFF.

This chain links TRBV5-4 with TRBJ2-7, with a possible D match to TRBD1 (6 bases). CDR1 is SGHNT, CDR2 YYREEE, per germline (reference sequence). The CDR3 length is 15 residues. Trimming took 1 base from V and 3 from J, leaving 14 bases between them. The DNA of the CDR3 is TGTGCCAGCAGCTTGTCTACAGGGAGATACTACGAGCAGTACTTC. Its protein is CASSLSTGRYYEQYF.

The V call is TRBV6-4, the J call TRBJ2-1; D gene unclear. Per the germline V gene, CDR1 is MRHNA and CDR2 is SNTAGT. Trimming pared 4 bases from V and 3 bases from J, leaving 7 bases between. The CDR3 spans 13 residues. Here the CDR3 reads CASSAQDYNEQFF. CDR3 bases: TGTGCCAGCAGTGCCCAGGACTACAATGAGCAGTTCTTC.

The genes are TRBV6-5 and TRBJ1-1; D is perhaps TRBD1 (6 bases). The CDR3 extends over 15 amino acids. CDR1 is MNHEY and CDR2 is SVGAGI in the germline V gene. Trimming shortened V by 2 bases and J by 4 bases, and 14 bases separated the two germline ends. Here the CDR3 reads CASSYGRGRPTEAFF. The CDR3 nucleotides read TGTGCCAGCAGTTACGGGAGGGGGAGGCCCACTGAAGCTTTCTTT.